Listed below are T cell receptor beta chains from one sample, sequenced in a study of CD8 T cells in Susac syndrome. TCRdb reprocessed the immunoSEQ multiplex PCR reads with MiXCR, giving one entry per CDR3 protein. The sample has 250,000 to 350,000 distinct CDR3 sequences; 80% to 90% are singletons. Material: CD8+ T cells from PBMCs. All receptors derive from a human donor with multiple sclerosis. CDR3s include the opening cysteine and the closing phenylalanine or tryptophan.

TRBJ2-1 | 15 | TRBV29-1 | CSVSISGSGDNEQFF
TRBJ1-4 | 15 | TRBV6-1 | CASSEETGLNEKLFF
TRBJ1-3 | 14 | TRBV28 | CASETRRWGDTIYF
TRBJ1-1 | 16 | TRBV9 | CASSPRMTVQNTEAFF
TRBJ2-7 | 11 | TRBV11-2 | CASSWGHEQYF
TRBJ1-1 | 13 | TRBV7-9 | CASSPPLNTEAFF
TRBJ2-7 | 17 | TRBV9 | CASSDPREGLDRYEQYF
TRBJ2-3 | 15 | TRBV27 | CASSFERGPSYTQYF
TRBJ1-6 | 12 | TRBV5-6 | CASSLMGSPLHF
TRBJ2-7 | 15 | TRBV28 | CASRPGPGQGYEQYF
TRBJ1-5 | 16 | TRBV4-1 | CASSRPGRYSNQPQHF
TRBJ1-5 | 16 | TRBV27 | CASSPGPGWSNQPQHF
TRBJ2-3 | 15 | TRBV14 | CASSQTSGLTDTQYF
TRBJ2-7 | 17 | TRBV7-6 | CASSYLERSGHSYEQYF
TRBJ2-5 | 11 | TRBV29-1 | CSPYNGETQYF
TRBJ2-7 | 14 | TRBV6-6 | CASSYRGLADEQYF
TRBJ2-1 | 16 | TRBV27 | CASSLLPLAGYNEQFF
TRBJ2-7 | 15 | TRBV20-1 | CSARGLEGINYEQYF
TRBJ1-1 | 15 | TRBV2 | CASSDRDSRITEAFF
TRBJ2-1 | 15 | TRBV6-4 | CASSQRLAVYNEQFF
TRBJ2-1 | 17 | TRBV11-2 | CASSLDLAASSYNEQFF
TRBJ2-1 | 14 | TRBV27 | CASSGLPPYNEQFF
TRBJ2-1 | 16 | TRBV4-1 | CASSKLLKVGTNEQFF
TRBJ1-1 | 12 | TRBV20-1 | CSARPMNTEAFF
TRBJ1-1 | 16 | TRBV28 | CASRGFEGQWNTEAFF
TRBJ1-2 | 13 | TRBV6-5 | CASSYMVEDGYTF